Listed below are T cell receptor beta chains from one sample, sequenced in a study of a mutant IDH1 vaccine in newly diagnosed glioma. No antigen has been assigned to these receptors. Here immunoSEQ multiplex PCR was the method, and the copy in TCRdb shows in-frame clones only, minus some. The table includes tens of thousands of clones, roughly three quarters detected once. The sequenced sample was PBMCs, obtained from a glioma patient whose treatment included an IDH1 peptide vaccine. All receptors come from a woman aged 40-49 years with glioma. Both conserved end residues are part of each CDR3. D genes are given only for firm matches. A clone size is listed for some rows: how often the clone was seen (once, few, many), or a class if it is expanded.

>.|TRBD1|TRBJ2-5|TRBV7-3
TGTGCCAGCAGCACTAGGGCCCCGGGACAGGGGGCACGGGAGACCCAGTACTTC
CASSTRAPGQGARETQYF
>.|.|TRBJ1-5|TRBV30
TGTGCCTGGGGTAGGGATAGCAATCAGCCCCAGCATTTT
CAWGRDSNQPQHF
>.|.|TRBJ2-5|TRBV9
TGTGCCAGCAGCTCATCCGGGACCCCTTCGCGAGAGACCCAGTACTTC
CASSSSGTPSRETQYF
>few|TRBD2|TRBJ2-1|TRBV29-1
TGCAGCGTTACTAGCGGGGGGGCTAGGCAGTTCTTC
CSVTSGGARQFF
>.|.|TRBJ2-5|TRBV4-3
TGCGCCAGCAGCCAAGAGGCTTGGCGGGAGACCCAGTACTTC
CASSQEAWRETQYF
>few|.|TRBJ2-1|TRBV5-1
TGCGCCAGCAGGTTAGCATATGAGCAGTTCTTC
CASRLAYEQFF
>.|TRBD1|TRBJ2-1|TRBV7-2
TGTGCCAGCAGCTTGACAGGGGCCCACTACAATGAGCAGTTCTTC
CASSLTGAHYNEQFF
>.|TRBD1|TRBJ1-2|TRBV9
TGTGCCAGCAGCAACCTGGGACAGGCCTATGGCTACACCTTC
CASSNLGQAYGYTF
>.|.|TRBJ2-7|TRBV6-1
TGTGCCAGCAGGGACTACTACCTCTACGAGCAGTACTTC
CASRDYYLYEQYF
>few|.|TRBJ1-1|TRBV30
TGTGCCTGGAGTACCAGTAGGTTTTCCGAAGCTTTCTTT
CAWSTSRFSEAFF
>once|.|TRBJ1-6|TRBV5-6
TGTGCCAGCAGCTTGGCGGGGGCAGGAAATTCACCCCTCCACTTT
CASSLAGAGNSPLHF
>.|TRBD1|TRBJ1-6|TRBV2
TGTGCCAGCAGTGAAGGGAGGGCAGGGGGTTCACCCCTCCACTTT
CASSEGRAGGSPLHF
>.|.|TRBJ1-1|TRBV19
TGTGCCAGTAGTATAAACGGGCGGGGACGCGCTGAAGCTTTCTTT
CASSINGRGRAEAFF
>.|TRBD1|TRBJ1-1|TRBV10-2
TGCGCCAGCATCAAAGAAACAGGGGAGAACACTGAAGCTTTCTTT
CASIKETGENTEAFF
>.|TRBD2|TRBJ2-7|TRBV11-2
TGTGCCAGCAGCTTGGGGACTAGCGGATCCTACGAGCAGTACTTC
CASSLGTSGSYEQYF
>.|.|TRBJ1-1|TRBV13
TGTGCCCTCTGCGTGGGGAGGTATTCACTGAGGGCTGAAGCTTTCTTT
CALCVGRYSLRAEAFF
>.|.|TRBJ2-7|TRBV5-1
TGCGCCAGCAGCGACCCGGTAACAACGATGGCGGACTACGAGCAGTACTTC
CASSDPVTTMADYEQYF
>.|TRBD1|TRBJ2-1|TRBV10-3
TGTGCCATCAGAGCCGGGACAGGGGGCTGGGATGAGCAGTTCTTC
CAIRAGTGGWDEQFF
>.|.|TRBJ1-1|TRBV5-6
TGTGCCAGCAGCTTACGTACCTATCTTGAAGCTTTCTTT
CASSLRTYLEAFF
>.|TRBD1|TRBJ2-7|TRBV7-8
TGTGCCAGCAGCGCCGGGACAGGAACCTACGAGCAGTACTTC
CASSAGTGTYEQYF
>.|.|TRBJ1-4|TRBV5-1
TGCGCCAGCAGCTCCTTGACAGGCTCGGGGGAAAAACTGTTTTTT
CASSSLTGSGEKLFF
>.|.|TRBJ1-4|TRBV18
TGTGCCAGCTCACCACGGGGGGGAACTAATGAAAAACTGTTTTTT
CASSPRGGTNEKLFF
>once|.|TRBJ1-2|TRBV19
TGTGCCAGTAGTATACGAGGGCCTAACTATGGCTACACCTTC
CASSIRGPNYGYTF
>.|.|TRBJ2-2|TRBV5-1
TGCGCCAGCAGCGACGGGGACACCGGGGAGCTGTTTTTT
CASSDGDTGELFF
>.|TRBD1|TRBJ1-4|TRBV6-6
TGTGCCAGCAATGACAGGGGGCAACAGGAAAAACTGTTTTTT
CASNDRGQQEKLFF
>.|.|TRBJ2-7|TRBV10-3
TGTGCCACTGGGGGGCAGAGAAACTACGAGCAGTACTTC
CATGGQRNYEQYF
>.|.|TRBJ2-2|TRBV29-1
TGCAGCGTTGAAGGCAAGCAGTTACCGAACACCGGGGAGCTGTTTTTT
CSVEGKQLPNTGELFF
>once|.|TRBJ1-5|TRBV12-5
TGTGCTACCACCTACGGAGGGTCTCAGCCCCAGCATTTT
CATTYGGSQPQHF
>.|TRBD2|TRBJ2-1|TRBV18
TGTGCCAGCTCCGGACTAGCGGGGGGTGAGCAGTTCTTC
CASSGLAGGEQFF
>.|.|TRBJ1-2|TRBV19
TGTGCCAGTAGTATAGGGGAAGGCATCTATGGCTACACCTTC
CASSIGEGIYGYTF
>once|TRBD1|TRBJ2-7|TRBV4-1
TGCGCCAGCAGCCCGGGACAGGGGGCTACCTACGAGCAGTACTTC
CASSPGQGATYEQYF
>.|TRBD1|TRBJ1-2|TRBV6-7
TGTGCCAGCAGTCGACAGGGTTGCAACTATGGCTACACCTTC
CASSRQGCNYGYTF
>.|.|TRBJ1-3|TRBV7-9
TGTGCCAGCAGCCAAAACACCATATATTTT
CASSQNTIYF
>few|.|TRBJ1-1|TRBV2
TGTGCCAGCAGTGAAGCGGGGAGGAACACTGAAGCTTTCTTT
CASSEAGRNTEAFF
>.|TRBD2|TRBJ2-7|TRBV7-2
TGTGCCAGCAGCTTCAGCGGGGCCCCTTACGAGCAGTACTTC
CASSFSGAPYEQYF
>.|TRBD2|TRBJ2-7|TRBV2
TGTGCCAGCAGTGGACAAAGCGGGGGAGCCTACGAGCAGTACTTC
CASSGQSGGAYEQYF
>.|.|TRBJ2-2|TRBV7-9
TGTGCCAGCAGCTCCCGGTCCACCGGGGAGCTGTTTTTT
CASSSRSTGELFF